The 26 T cell receptor beta chains presented below share a single source sample, sequenced in a study of patients and donors after allogeneic stem cell transplantation. TCRdb passed the RT-PCR reads through MiXCR, listing each CDR3 protein once. The table shows about 960,000 distinct CDR3 sequences, with roughly 18% occurring only once. The sample taken for sequencing was blood, either unsorted or a sorted T cell fraction (not recorded which). The receptors were sampled from a human donor who was either an allogeneic HSCT recipient or a stem cell or donor lymphocyte infusion donor (not recorded which). It is not recorded whose cells these are; they may come from a transplant donor.

This clonotype turned up a few times. This chain joins TRBV7-2 and TRBJ2-1; 10 nucleotides align to TRBD1. Per the germline V gene, CDR1 is SGHTA and CDR2 is FQGNSA. The V and J ends lost 8 bases and 5 bases, in that order; junction bases with no gene match: 6. The CDR3 totals 14 residues. CDR3 bases: TGTGCCAGCCGCGCCGGGACAGGGGACAATGAGCAGTTCTTC. Translation: CASRAGTGDNEQFF.

This clonotype was seen only a few times. V is TRBV12-3 or TRBV12-4 and J is TRBJ2-7; a possible D gene is TRBD2 (5 bases). The CDR3 is 12 residues long. V shed 1 base and J shed 9 bases, with 10 bases lying between them. CDR3 residues: CASSLVEAGQYF. The CDR3 DNA follows: TGTGCCAGCAGTTTAGTGGAGGCGGGGCAGTACTTC.

This clonotype occurred a few times. The chain has TRBV4-1 and TRBJ1-5, with D unclear. The V gene's germline CDR1 is MGHRA and CDR2 YSYEKL. With 3 bases removed from V and 0 bases from J, the gap between germline ends came to 9 bases. The CDR3 has 15 residues. The CDR3 spells CASSHYQDSNQPQHF. CDR3 bases: TGCGCCAGCAGCCATTACCAGGATAGCAATCAGCCCCAGCATTTT.

This clonotype turned up a few times. The chain is built from TRBV7-9 and TRBJ2-2; unclear D gene. Trimming pared 5 bases from V and 1 base from J, leaving 17 bases between. Germline values: CDR1 SEHNR, CDR2 FQNEAQ (reference sequence). The CDR3 runs to 17 residues. The CDR3 reads CASSHWVARENTGELFF. As DNA, the CDR3 is TGTGCCAGCAGCCATTGGGTGGCCAGAGAGAACACCGGGGAGCTGTTTTTT. Variable domain in full (rest from reference TRBV7-9 and TRBJ2-2): DTGVSQNPRHKITKRGQNVTFRCDPISEHNRLYWYRQTLGQGPEFLTYFQNEAQLEKSRLLSDRFSAERPKGSFSTLEIQRTEQGDSAMYLCASSHWVARENTGELFFGEGSRLTVL.

The chain employs TRBV4-2 and TRBJ2-7; 7 positions agree with TRBD2. Germline CDR1 reads LGHNA; CDR2 reads YNFKEQ. Trimming took 0 bases from V and 0 from J; bases not matched to a gene: 8. The CDR3 spans 17 residues. In DNA, the CDR3 is TGTGCCAGCAGCCAAGAGTTGGGAGCGGGGCGCTCCTACGAGCAGTACTTC. Residues: CASSQELGAGRSYEQYF.

There are a few counts of this clonotype. This chain connects TRBV10-3 to TRBJ1-1; D might be TRBD1 (5 bases). V was shortened by 0 bases and J by 7 bases, with 9 bases between the two germline ends. Germline CDR1 is ENHRY and CDR2 is SYGVKD. This CDR3 is built from 13 residues. CDR3 bases: TGTGCCATCAGTGAGTCGCCGGGGCATGAAGCTTTCTTT. The encoded protein is CAISESPGHEAFF.

The rearrangement uses TRBV7-6 and TRBJ1-5; weak D call: TRBD1 (5 bases). The CDR3 sequence is 19 residues long. V lost 2 bases and J 0 bases, leaving 20 bases between the germline ends. CDR1 and CDR2 (germline): SGHVS, FNYEAQ. CDR3 DNA: TGTGCCAGCAGCTTATGGGGGGGGTTGAGGACCTATAGCAATCAGCCCCAGCATTTT. This gives the protein CASSLWGGLRTYSNQPQHF.

This clonotype was seen only a few times. The CDR3 loop is CASRSLPGFRYNEQFF. The CDR3 DNA reads as TGTGCCAGCAGGTCCCTCCCAGGGTTTAGGTACAATGAGCAGTTCTTC. V is TRBV11-2 and J is TRBJ2-1; possibly TRBD1 for D (5 bases). Germline V gene data show CDR1 as SGHAT and CDR2 as FQNNGV. Trimming shortened V by 6 bases and J by 4 bases, and 19 bases separated the two germline ends. The CDR3 contains 16 residues.

The rearrangement uses TRBV6-1 and TRBJ1-1, with unresolved D. The CDR3 loop spans 13 amino acids. Germline CDR1 and CDR2: MNHNS and SASEGT. V lost 6 bases and J lost 0, with 8 bases in between. The CDR3 loop reads CASRVTVNTEAFF. CDR3 DNA sequence: TGTGCCAGCAGAGTTACAGTGAACACTGAAGCTTTCTTT.

V is TRBV4-3 and J is TRBJ2-2; D is ambiguous. CDR3 length: 13 amino acids. Trimming took 2 bases from V and 7 from J, leaving 8 bases between them. The germline CDR1 and CDR2 sequences are LGHNA and YSLEER. CDR3 DNA: TGCGCCAGCAGCCAACAGTACGGCGGGGAGCTGTTTTTT. It is translated as CASSQQYGGELFF.

The V and J genes are TRBV20-1 and TRBJ1-5; no reliable D call. CDR3 size: 13 residues. CDR1 is DFQATT, CDR2 SNEGSKA, per germline (reference sequence). V was shortened by 3 bases and J by 2 bases, with 8 bases between the two germline ends. The CDR3 spells CSASGPGNQPQHF. CDR3 coding DNA: TGCAGTGCTAGTGGGCCAGGCAATCAGCCCCAGCATTTT.

This clonotype was found a few times. V usage is TRBV20-1 and J usage is TRBJ2-7; a possible D gene is TRBD1 (5 bases). Germline V gene data show CDR1 as DFQATT and CDR2 as SNEGSKA (reference sequence). V lost 7 bases, J lost 1 base, and 11 bases lay in between. This CDR3 contains 12 residues. CDR3: CSGVDRSYEQYF. The CDR3 DNA reads TGCAGTGGGGTAGACAGATCCTACGAGCAGTACTTC.

In this sample, this clonotype turned up a few times. V and J are TRBV12-3 or TRBV12-4 and TRBJ1-1; TRBD1 is a possible D gene (5 bases). Trimming shortened V by 7 bases and J by 0 bases, and 18 bases separated the two germline ends. The CDR3 is made up of 16 amino acids. Here the CDR3 DNA reads TGTGCCAGCATAGCGGCAAAACAGGTACTGAACACTGAAGCTTTCTTT. Its translation is CASIAAKQVLNTEAFF.

The V call is TRBV28, the J call TRBJ2-2; D unresolved. V lost 2 bases to trimming and J lost 6 bases, with 10 bases between them. The CDR3 spans 14 residues. Germline values: CDR1 MDHEN, CDR2 SYDVKM. DNA of the CDR3: TGTGCCAGCAGTTTAATCGCCGGCCCCGGGGAGCTGTTTTTT. This sequence encodes CASSLIAGPGELFF.

The chain couples TRBV11-2 to TRBJ2-1; TRBD2 aligns across 8 bases. The junction had 5 bases not matched to a gene; V was cut back by 5 bases and J by 2 bases. The CDR3 length is 15 residues. Germline V gives CDR1 SGHAT, CDR2 FQNNGV. The CDR3: CASSREGVPYNEQFF. CDR3 coding DNA: TGTGCCAGCAGCCGGGAGGGAGTCCCCTACAATGAGCAGTTCTTC.

A remark on this clonotype: Germline is not matched at one junction end, which may reflect a read error. The CDR3 bases are TGCAGAGCTAGTCGGGGGACTTCTGGAAACACCATATATTTT. It translates to CRASRGTSGNTIYF. The chain employs TRBV20-1 and TRBJ1-3; perhaps TRBD1 as D (5 bases). This CDR3 spans 14 amino acids. Per germline, CDR1 DFQATT and CDR2 SNEGSKA (reference sequence).

This clonotype appeared a single time. V usage is TRBV28 and J usage is TRBJ2-7; 8 bases fit TRBD1. Germline trimming cut 7 bases from V and 3 bases from J; bases unmatched to any gene: 5. Germline V gene lookup returns CDR1 MDHEN and CDR2 SYDVKM. The CDR3 is made up of 13 amino acids. CDR3 loop: CASIAGTGYEQYF. The CDR3, as DNA: TGTGCCAGCATCGCGGGGACAGGCTACGAGCAGTACTTC.

In this sample, this clonotype turned up a few times. V gene TRBV6-1 combines with J gene TRBJ1-5, with 10 bases lining up with TRBD1. Germline CDR1 and CDR2: MNHNS and SASEGT. The ends lost 6 bases at V and 2 bases at J; junction bases unmatched: 4. The CDR3 length is 15 residues. The CDR3 coding sequence is TGTGCCAGCAGGAGGGACAGGGGTGGCAATCAGCCCCAGCATTTT. It yields the protein CASRRDRGGNQPQHF.

This clonotype showed up many times. The chain recombines TRBV12-3 or TRBV12-4 with TRBJ1-1; D gene unclear. Trimming removed 8 bases at V and 4 bases at J, with 8 bases between. This CDR3 region has 11 residues. The DNA for the CDR3 is TGTGCCAGCGCTCGGGGCACTGAAGCTTTCTTT. Residues: CASARGTEAFF.

This chain connects TRBV5-1 to TRBJ1-5; possibly TRBD1 for D (5 bases). The germline CDR1 and CDR2 sequences are SGHRS and YFSETQ. The V and J ends lost 4 bases and 2 bases respectively, with 13 bases between them. The CDR3 sequence is 15 residues long. CDR3 coding DNA: TGCGCCAGCAGCCAGGGACCCAAGGGCAATCAGCCCCAGCATTTT. This translates into CASSQGPKGNQPQHF. The variable domain in full, completed from reference TRBV5-1 and TRBJ1-5, reads KAGVTQTPRYLIKTRGQQVTLSCSPISGHRSVSWYQQTPGQGLQFLFEYFSETQRNKGNFPGRFSGRQFSNSRSEMNVSTLELGDSALYLCASSQGPKGNQPQHFGDGTRLSIL.

J is TRBJ1-2 and V is TRBV5-6; no definite D call. V was cut by 0 bases and J by 6 bases, with 9 bases left in between. Per germline, CDR1 SGHDT and CDR2 YYEEEE. The CDR3 contains 13 residues. DNA for the CDR3: TGTGCCAGCAGCTTGGGCGGGGAGAATGGCTACACCTTC. The encoded protein is CASSLGGENGYTF.

In regard to this clonotype: This may stem from a read error, because a much larger clone lies one nucleotide away. The rearrangement uses TRBV12-3 or TRBV12-4 and TRBJ2-7, with a tentative D call TRBD1 (6 bases). The CDR3 consists of 13 residues. CDR3 nucleotides: TGTGCCAGCAGACCCGGACAGAAATACGGGCAGTACTTC. Translating it yields CASRPGQKYGQYF.

The rearrangement links TRBV4-1 to TRBJ2-1, with D possibly matching TRBD2 (5 bases). CDR3 length: 12 amino acids. Trimming stripped 4 bases from V and 10 bases from J, with 11 bases between. Germline CDR1 is MGHRA and CDR2 is YSYEKL. The CDR3 sequence: CASSLVKREQFF. DNA of the CDR3: TGCGCCAGCAGCCTAGTAAAGCGGGAGCAGTTCTTC.

This clonotype was recorded a few times. The chain uses TRBV7-2 and TRBJ1-5, with TRBD1 identical over 10 bases. Unmatched junction bases numbered 9, after V lost 3 bases and J lost 4 bases. Germline V gene sequence: CDR1 SGHTA, CDR2 FQGNSA. The length of the CDR3 is 17 residues. The CDR3 region has the DNA TGTGCCAGCAGCTTGGGACAGGGGAGGATAGGGAATCAGCCCCAGCATTTT. Its protein product is CASSLGQGRIGNQPQHF.

This clonotype appeared a few times. The chain links TRBV20-1 to TRBJ2-5; TRBD2 aligns across 9 bases. CDR3 length equals 14 residues. Unmatched junction bases numbered 9, after V lost 5 bases and J lost 5 bases. CDR1 and CDR2 (germline): DFQATT, SNEGSKA (reference sequence). The CDR3 DNA is TGCAGTGCTGTGCGCGGGAGGGCTGGTGAGACCCAGTACTTC. Amino acids: CSAVRGRAGETQYF.

The CDR3 nucleotides are TGTGCACCGGGGGACGGAAACACCATATATTTT. Its translation is CAPGDGNTIYF. The chain joins TRBV12-3 or TRBV12-4 to TRBJ1-3; maybe TRBD1 (5 bases). This CDR3 region has 11 residues.